The following is a TCR beta chain sequence with its context. This specimen comes from a study of control samples from healthy donors and cancer patients. Only in-frame clones appear in the TCRdb table, and some are missing; sequencing was by immunoSEQ multiplex PCR. The sample has about 15,000 clones, about 80% seen once. Trimming took 1 base from V and 7 from J, leaving 14 bases between them. The CDR3 extends over 15 amino acids. The germline CDR1 and CDR2 sequences are LGHNA and YSLEER. This chain connects TRBV4-3 to TRBJ1-5; no clear D gene. Sample: formalin-fixed, paraffin-embedded tissue. This receptor was taken from a female donor with lung cancer. As DNA, the CDR3 is TGCGCCAGCAGCCAAGGCTACAGAACAAAGCAGCCCCAGCATTTT. Translated, it gives CASSQGYRTKQPQHF.